The 8 T cell receptor beta chains given below trace back to one sample, sequenced in a study of spatial heterogeneity in lung cancer. Notes on the study in general: Tumor mutation counts were tracked by expanded intratumoral alpha and beta TCR counts.

Time point of the sample: sample taken at primary tumor resection. These TCRs are of unknown antigen specificity. TCRdb re-called the 5' RACE reads with MiXCR, one entry per CDR3 protein. The sample includes 960 or so distinct CDR3 sequences, less than 5% of them seen just once. The sequences come from lung tumor tissue, collected at surgery. The receptors originated from a male donor with early-stage non-small cell lung cancer.

By sample share, this clonotype is medium-sized (0.01 to 0.1%). CDR3 amino acids: CSARKGGKYNEQFF. The CDR3 bases are TGCAGTGCTAGAAAGGGGGGAAAGTACAATGAGCAGTTCTTC. V is TRBV20-1 and J is TRBJ2-1; D possibly matches TRBD1 or TRBD2 (6 bases each). The germline V and J ends were trimmed by 2 bases and 4 bases, with 12 bases remaining between them. The germline V gene encodes CDR1 DFQATT and CDR2 SNEGSKA (reference sequence). The CDR3 consists of 14 residues.

By share of the sample, this clonotype is large. The CDR3 bases are TGTGCCAGTAAGATCACAGCCCTCATGAATACGCAGTATTTT. This translates into CASKITALMNTQYF. The chain carries TRBV2 and TRBJ2-3; D remains unclear. Trimming left V 9 bases short and J 7 bases short, with 20 bases between. This CDR3 contains 14 residues. The germline gives CDR1 SNHLY, CDR2 FYNNEI.

This clonotype is categorized as large (0.1 to 1%). J is TRBJ1-2 and V is TRBV7-9; no firm D call. Germline V gene data show CDR1 as SEHNR and CDR2 as FQNEAQ (reference sequence). V was cut by 3 bases and J by 2 bases, with 7 bases left in between. This CDR3 contains 13 residues. The DNA of the CDR3 is TGTGCCAGCAGCTTCGACACGAACTATGGCTACACCTTC. Protein product: CASSFDTNYGYTF.

This chain joins TRBV6-1 and TRBJ1-4; weak D call: TRBD1 (5 bases). Trimming removed 3 bases from V and 7 bases from J, with 12 bases in between. Looked up from germline, CDR1 is MNHNS and CDR2 is SASEGT. The CDR3 is made up of 14 amino acids. CDR3 sequence reads: CASSDGGSVEKLFF. For the CDR3, the DNA is TGTGCCAGCAGTGACGGGGGATCTGTTGAAAAACTGTTTTTT.

This clonotype is classed as large. The genes are TRBV12-3 or TRBV12-4 and TRBJ1-5; D not certain. This CDR3 contains 11 residues. The germline V and J ends were trimmed by 1 base and 11 bases, with 6 bases remaining between them. The DNA of the CDR3 is TGTGCCAGCAGTTTAGGGCAGGCCCAGCATTTT. This sequence encodes CASSLGQAQHF.

In its sample, this clonotype ranks as medium-sized. A read error may account for a junction end that differs from germline. This rearrangement joins TRBV7-3 to TRBJ2-7; D possibly uses TRBD1 or TRBD2 (5 bases each). Germline lookup yields CDR1 SGHTA and CDR2 FQGTGA. CDR3 length: 12 residues. The CDR3 DNA follows: TGTGCCAGCAGCTTAAGAAGGGACCTACCGCACTTC. Protein sequence: CASSLRRDLPHF.

By share, this clonotype counts as medium-sized. The chain employs TRBV7-2 and TRBJ1-5; 7 bases map to TRBD1. Germline values: CDR1 SGHTA, CDR2 FQGNSA. V was pared by 5 bases and J by 4 bases, with 8 bases of the junction left unmatched. The CDR3 extends over 15 amino acids. DNA for the CDR3: TGTGCCAGCAGCCTTTACAGGGGCCAAAATCAGCCCCAGCATTTT. Translating gives CASSLYRGQNQPQHF. The variable domain in full, completed from reference TRBV7-2 and TRBJ1-5, reads GAGVSQSPSNKVTEKGKDVELRCDPISGHTALYWYRQSLGQGLEFLIYFQGNSAPDKSGLPSDRFSAERTGGSVSTLTIQRTQQEDSAVYLCASSLYRGQNQPQHFGDGTRLSIL.

This clonotype was detected many times. The V gene is TRBV14, the J gene TRBJ1-6; D is uncertain. Looked up from germline, CDR1 is SGHDN and CDR2 is FVKESK. CDR3 length equals 14 residues. V was trimmed by 0 bases and J by 6 bases, leaving 6 bases between them. CDR3 region: CASSQELGNSPLHF. In DNA, the CDR3 is TGTGCCAGCAGCCAAGAGCTCGGTAATTCACCCCTCCACTTT.